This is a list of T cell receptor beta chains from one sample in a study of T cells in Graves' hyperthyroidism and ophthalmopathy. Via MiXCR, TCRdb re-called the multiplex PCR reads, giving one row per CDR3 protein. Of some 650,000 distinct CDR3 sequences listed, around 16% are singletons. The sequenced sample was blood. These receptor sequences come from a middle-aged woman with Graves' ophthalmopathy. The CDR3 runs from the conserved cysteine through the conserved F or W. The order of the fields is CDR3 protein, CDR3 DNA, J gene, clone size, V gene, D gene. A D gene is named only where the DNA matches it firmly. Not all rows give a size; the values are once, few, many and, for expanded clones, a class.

CDR3aa: CASSPTTGNTEAFF; CDR3nt: TGTGCCAGCAGTCCAACGACAGGGAACACTGAGGCTTTCTTT; j_gene: TRBJ1-1; abundance: many; v_gene: TRBV12-3/TRBV12-4; d_gene: TRBD1
CDR3aa: CASSQYTSGPQETQYF; CDR3nt: TGCGCCAGCAGCCAATACACTAGCGGGCCCCAAGAGACCCAGTACTTC; j_gene: TRBJ2-5; abundance: .; v_gene: TRBV4-1; d_gene: TRBD2
CDR3aa: CASSGGRGLYEQYF; CDR3nt: TGTGCCAGCAGTGGTGGCAGGGGGCTGTACGAGCAGTACTTC; j_gene: TRBJ2-7; abundance: .; v_gene: TRBV2; d_gene: TRBD1
CDR3aa: CASSPSWMNTEAFF; CDR3nt: TGTGCCAGCTCACCATCCTGGATGAACACTGAAGCTTTCTTT; j_gene: TRBJ1-1; abundance: many; v_gene: TRBV18; d_gene: .
CDR3aa: CASSYSSGGAGGYTF; CDR3nt: TGTGCCAGCAGTTACTCCAGTGGGGGGGCAGGTGGCTACACCTTC; j_gene: TRBJ1-2; abundance: .; v_gene: TRBV6-6; d_gene: .
CDR3aa: CASSFRDSKRTQYF; CDR3nt: TGTGCCAGCAGCTTCCGGGACAGCAAGAGAACCCAGTACTTC; j_gene: TRBJ2-5; abundance: .; v_gene: TRBV13; d_gene: TRBD1
CDR3aa: CASSRTGFNQPQHF; CDR3nt: TGTGCCAGCAGCCGGACGGGGTTCAATCAGCCCCAGCATTTT; j_gene: TRBJ1-5; abundance: many; v_gene: TRBV7-2; d_gene: .
CDR3aa: CSLGSEGNTIYF; CDR3nt: TGCAGCTTAGGATCGGAGGGAAACACCATATATTTT; j_gene: TRBJ1-3; abundance: .; v_gene: TRBV20-1; d_gene: .
CDR3aa: CSVEGAGNTIYF; CDR3nt: TGCAGCGTTGAAGGGGCTGGAAACACCATATATTTT; j_gene: TRBJ1-3; abundance: few; v_gene: TRBV29-1; d_gene: .
CDR3aa: CASSLSTSPSGDNEQFF; CDR3nt: TGTGCCAGCAGTTTATCTACTAGTCCTAGCGGGGACAATGAGCAGTTCTTC; j_gene: TRBJ2-1; abundance: many; v_gene: TRBV27; d_gene: TRBD2
CDR3aa: CAIPGGQTQYF; CDR3nt: TGTGCCATCCCGGGGGGGCAGACCCAGTACTTC; j_gene: TRBJ2-5; abundance: .; v_gene: TRBV24-1; d_gene: TRBD2
CDR3aa: CASSQKNRGRMADTQYF; CDR3nt: TGTGCCAGCAGCCAGAAAAATAGGGGAAGGATGGCAGATACGCAGTATTTT; j_gene: TRBJ2-3; abundance: many; v_gene: TRBV3-1; d_gene: .
CDR3aa: CASSPDRGTSRDTIYF; CDR3nt: TGTGCCAGCAGTCCGGACAGGGGGACCTCGAGGGACACCATATATTTT; j_gene: TRBJ1-3; abundance: .; v_gene: TRBV6-1; d_gene: TRBD1
CDR3aa: CASRILAGGSNEQFF; CDR3nt: TGTGCCAGTAGGATTCTAGCGGGAGGATCCAATGAGCAGTTCTTC; j_gene: TRBJ2-1; abundance: .; v_gene: TRBV19; d_gene: TRBD2
CDR3aa: CASSEGGQLLYEQYF; CDR3nt: TGTGCCAGCAGTGAAGGAGGACAGCTACTCTACGAGCAGTACTTC; j_gene: TRBJ2-7; abundance: many; v_gene: TRBV6-1; d_gene: .
CDR3aa: CASSLAGADRPLDTQYF; CDR3nt: TGTGCCAGCAGCTTGGCCGGGGCGGACAGGCCGTTAGATACGCAGTATTTT; j_gene: TRBJ2-3; abundance: many; v_gene: TRBV5-6; d_gene: TRBD1
CDR3aa: CASSLFPSGRNQETQYF; CDR3nt: TGCGCCAGCAGCTTGTTTCCTAGCGGGCGCAACCAAGAGACCCAGTACTTC; j_gene: TRBJ2-5; abundance: .; v_gene: TRBV5-1; d_gene: TRBD2
CDR3aa: CASLPGDEQYF; CDR3nt: TGTGCCTCTCTGCCAGGGGACGAGCAGTACTTC; j_gene: TRBJ2-7; abundance: .; v_gene: TRBV6-1; d_gene: .
CDR3aa: CATNGQGGGSPLHF; CDR3nt: TGTGCCACCAACGGACAGGGGGGAGGTTCACCCCTCCACTTT; j_gene: TRBJ1-6; abundance: few; v_gene: TRBV10-3; d_gene: TRBD1
CDR3aa: CASSKEGGDYGYTF; CDR3nt: TGTGCCAGCAGTAAGGAGGGGGGTGACTATGGCTACACCTTC; j_gene: TRBJ1-2; abundance: .; v_gene: TRBV28; d_gene: .
CDR3aa: CSVEDPPAPTYNEQFF; CDR3nt: TGCAGCGTTGAAGACCCACCTGCGCCTACCTACAATGAGCAGTTCTTC; j_gene: TRBJ2-1; abundance: many; v_gene: TRBV29-1; d_gene: .
CDR3aa: CAISEREMGSTEAFF; CDR3nt: TGTGCCATCAGTGAAAGAGAAATGGGGAGCACTGAAGCTTTCTTT; j_gene: TRBJ1-1; abundance: many; v_gene: TRBV10-3; d_gene: .
CDR3aa: CASSPWDSGANVLTF; CDR3nt: TGTGCCAGCAGCCCATGGGACTCTGGGGCCAACGTCCTGACTTTC; j_gene: TRBJ2-6; abundance: .; v_gene: TRBV5-5; d_gene: .
CDR3aa: CVSSQDPALPYNEQFF; CDR3nt: TGTGTCAGCAGCCAAGATCCAGCGCTCCCCTACAATGAGCAGTTCTTC; j_gene: TRBJ2-1; abundance: .; v_gene: TRBV3-1; d_gene: .
CDR3aa: CATSGSSGSVRDTQYF; CDR3nt: TGTGCCACCAGTGGGTCGAGCGGGAGTGTTAGAGATACGCAGTATTTT; j_gene: TRBJ2-3; abundance: many; v_gene: TRBV24-1; d_gene: TRBD2
CDR3aa: CASSLQPGTGSTGELFF; CDR3nt: TGTGCCAGCTCACTTCAGCCCGGGACAGGGAGCACCGGGGAGCTGTTTTTT; j_gene: TRBJ2-2; abundance: few; v_gene: TRBV18; d_gene: TRBD1
CDR3aa: CASSLCTDF; CDR3nt: TGTGCCAGCAGTTTATGCACCGACTTC; j_gene: TRBJ2-5; abundance: few; v_gene: TRBV28; d_gene: .
CDR3aa: CASSGTAGARSEQYF; CDR3nt: TGTGCCAGCAGTGGGACCGCCGGGGCCAGGTCCGAGCAGTACTTC; j_gene: TRBJ2-7; abundance: few; v_gene: TRBV6-1; d_gene: .
CDR3aa: CASSPPAWQRNTEAFF; CDR3nt: TGTGCCAGCTCACCACCTGCATGGCAGAGGAACACTGAAGCTTTCTTT; j_gene: TRBJ1-1; abundance: many; v_gene: TRBV18; d_gene: .
CDR3aa: CSAKDRSMNTEAFF; CDR3nt: TGCAGTGCCAAAGACAGGAGCATGAACACTGAAGCTTTCTTT; j_gene: TRBJ1-1; abundance: many; v_gene: TRBV20-1; d_gene: .
CDR3aa: CSATPSLGTGELFF; CDR3nt: TGCAGTGCCACCCCTAGTTTAGGGACCGGGGAGCTGTTTTTT; j_gene: TRBJ2-2; abundance: .; v_gene: TRBV20-1; d_gene: .
CDR3aa: CSARDREHYNEQFF; CDR3nt: TGCAGTGCCAGGGACAGGGAACACTACAATGAGCAGTTCTTC; j_gene: TRBJ2-1; abundance: many; v_gene: TRBV20-1; d_gene: TRBD1
CDR3aa: CASSESHNQPQHF; CDR3nt: TGTGCCAGCAGTGAATCCCACAATCAGCCCCAGCATTTT; j_gene: TRBJ1-5; abundance: many; v_gene: TRBV6-1; d_gene: .
CDR3aa: CASSTRTSGSYEQYF; CDR3nt: TGTGCCAGCAGCACGAGGACTAGCGGCTCCTACGAGCAGTACTTC; j_gene: TRBJ2-7; abundance: many; v_gene: TRBV11-2; d_gene: TRBD2
CDR3aa: CASSIVWRSENTEAFF; CDR3nt: TGTGCCAGTAGTATAGTATGGAGGAGCGAGAACACTGAAGCTTTCTTT; j_gene: TRBJ1-1; abundance: many; v_gene: TRBV19; d_gene: .
CDR3aa: CASSPPHYGREQYF; CDR3nt: TGTGCCAGCTCCCCACCCCACTATGGAAGGGAGCAGTACTTC; j_gene: TRBJ2-7; abundance: few; v_gene: TRBV18; d_gene: .
CDR3aa: CASSQVGQGYEQYF; CDR3nt: TGTGCCAGCAGCCAAGTGGGACAGGGCTACGAGCAGTACTTC; j_gene: TRBJ2-7; abundance: many; v_gene: TRBV3-1; d_gene: TRBD1
CDR3aa: CASSYLGPLNTGELFF; CDR3nt: TGTGCCAGCAGTTACTTAGGACCGCTGAACACCGGGGAGCTGTTTTTT; j_gene: TRBJ2-2; abundance: many; v_gene: TRBV7-9; d_gene: .
CDR3aa: CASSPTPGVARRDREYNEQFF; CDR3nt: TGTGCCAGCAGTCCGACCCCGGGTGTGGCCCGACGGGACAGGGAATACAATGAGCAGTTCTTC; j_gene: TRBJ2-1; abundance: many; v_gene: TRBV6-1; d_gene: TRBD1
CDR3aa: CASSLLRETRTGELFF; CDR3nt: TGTGCCAGCAGCTTATTGCGGGAGACGAGAACCGGGGAGCTGTTTTTT; j_gene: TRBJ2-2; abundance: once; v_gene: TRBV11-2; d_gene: TRBD2
CDR3aa: CATQYRGSPMNTEAFF; CDR3nt: TGTGCCACCCAGTATCGGGGGAGCCCTATGAACACTGAAGCTTTCTTT; j_gene: TRBJ1-1; abundance: many; v_gene: TRBV19; d_gene: .
CDR3aa: CASSLKGSVYGYTF; CDR3nt: TGTGCCAGCAGTTTAAAGGGCAGTGTCTATGGCTACACCTTC; j_gene: TRBJ1-2; abundance: many; v_gene: TRBV12-3/TRBV12-4; d_gene: .
CDR3aa: CASSNSGNSYNEQFF; CDR3nt: TGCGCCAGCAGCAATAGCGGGAACTCCTACAATGAGCAGTTCTTC; j_gene: TRBJ2-1; abundance: .; v_gene: TRBV5-1; d_gene: TRBD2